These T cell receptor beta chains were read from a single sample in a study of blood T cells in healthy people across ages. TCRdb re-analysed the 5' RACE reads in MiXCR, keeping a single row per CDR3 protein. The table has approximately 1.5 million distinct CDR3 sequences, roughly 43% seen once. The sequencing sample was made of blood. The receptors derive from a woman under 30 in good health. CDR3s include the opening cysteine and the closing phenylalanine or tryptophan. The order of the fields is D gene, J gene, V gene, clone size, CDR3 protein, CDR3 DNA. D genes are given only for firm matches. Clone size is shown for a subset of rows, as once, few, many or a class of expanded clone.

D gene: TRBD1
J gene: TRBJ2-7
V gene: TRBV20-1
clone size: NA
CDR3 protein: CSAYRGPSSYEQYF
CDR3 DNA: TGCAGTGCTTACAGGGGCCCCAGCTCCTACGAGCAGTACTTC

D gene: TRBD1
J gene: TRBJ2-1
V gene: TRBV4-3
clone size: few
CDR3 protein: CASSQGTGGLYNEQFF
CDR3 DNA: TGCGCCAGCAGCCAAGGAACAGGGGGTCTGTACAATGAGCAGTTCTTC

D gene: TRBD1
J gene: TRBJ1-4
V gene: TRBV7-9
clone size: NA
CDR3 protein: CASSLMTGINEKLFF
CDR3 DNA: TGTGCCAGCAGCTTAATGACAGGGATTAATGAAAAACTGTTTTTT

D gene: TRBD1
J gene: TRBJ1-1
V gene: TRBV10-1
clone size: NA
CDR3 protein: CASSESQGGYKNTEAFF
CDR3 DNA: TGCGCCAGCAGTGAGTCGCAGGGGGGCTATAAGAACACTGAAGCTTTCTTT

D gene: NA
J gene: TRBJ2-5
V gene: TRBV18
clone size: NA
CDR3 protein: CASSSWRGETQYF
CDR3 DNA: TGTGCCAGCTCGTCATGGAGGGGAGAGACCCAGTACTTC

D gene: NA
J gene: TRBJ1-1
V gene: TRBV20-1
clone size: once
CDR3 protein: CSARDWGGFGTEAFF
CDR3 DNA: TGCAGTGCTAGAGATTGGGGGGGCTTTGGCACTGAAGCTTTCTTT

D gene: NA
J gene: TRBJ2-5
V gene: TRBV30
clone size: NA
CDR3 protein: CAWSRWREETQYF
CDR3 DNA: TGTGCCTGGAGCAGGTGGAGGGAAGAGACCCAGTACTTC

D gene: NA
J gene: TRBJ2-7
V gene: TRBV4-1
clone size: NA
CDR3 protein: CASSQDPGAGYEQYF
CDR3 DNA: TGCGCCAGCAGCCAAGATCCCGGGGCGGGGTACGAGCAGTACTTC

D gene: NA
J gene: TRBJ2-7
V gene: TRBV7-2
clone size: NA
CDR3 protein: CASSSNLYEQYF
CDR3 DNA: TGTGCCAGCAGCTCGAACCTCTACGAGCAGTACTTC

D gene: NA
J gene: TRBJ1-2
V gene: TRBV5-1
clone size: NA
CDR3 protein: CASSLEGESGYTF
CDR3 DNA: TGCGCCAGCAGCTTGGAGGGTGAGAGTGGCTACACCTTC

D gene: NA
J gene: TRBJ1-2
V gene: TRBV4-1
clone size: few
CDR3 protein: CASSHRSGYTF
CDR3 DNA: TGCGCCAGCAGCCACAGGAGTGGCTACACCTTC

D gene: NA
J gene: TRBJ1-2
V gene: TRBV12-3/TRBV12-4
clone size: NA
CDR3 protein: CASSFQGSSRGYTF
CDR3 DNA: TGTGCCAGCAGTTTCCAGGGTAGTAGTCGGGGCTACACCTTC

D gene: TRBD1
J gene: TRBJ2-3
V gene: TRBV7-8
clone size: NA
CDR3 protein: CASNRGVFTDTQYF
CDR3 DNA: TGTGCCAGCAACAGGGGGGTGTTCACAGATACGCAGTATTTT

D gene: NA
J gene: TRBJ2-1
V gene: TRBV14
clone size: NA
CDR3 protein: CASSQEQGFWNEQFF
CDR3 DNA: TGTGCCAGCAGCCAAGAACAGGGTTTTTGGAATGAGCAGTTCTTC

D gene: NA
J gene: TRBJ1-1
V gene: TRBV4-2
clone size: NA
CDR3 protein: CASLRGQNTEAFF
CDR3 DNA: TGTGCCAGCCTCCGGGGGCAGAACACTGAAGCTTTCTTT

D gene: TRBD2
J gene: TRBJ2-7
V gene: TRBV12-3/TRBV12-4
clone size: many
CDR3 protein: CASSSTPGRGDSYEQYF
CDR3 DNA: TGTGCCAGCAGTTCCACCCCCGGGAGGGGGGACTCCTACGAGCAGTACTTC